A selection of T cell receptor beta chains follows, all from one sample in a study of T cells in localized non-small cell lung cancer. Profiling relied on immunoSEQ multiplex PCR, and the TCRdb table lists in-frame clones only, not all of them. The sample records about 78,000 clones, almost 85% being singletons. This material consisted of peripheral blood, taken before any cancer treatment. The receptors here all came from a man aged 35-75 years with stage I lung adenocarcinoma. CDR3s include the opening cysteine and the closing phenylalanine or tryptophan. D genes are given only for firm matches. Clone size is stated in some rows and not others, as once, few, many or a class when expanded.

size | J | D | V | CDR3 | DNA
- | TRBJ2-5 | TRBD2 | TRBV9 | CASSAAGLAGVEIQYF | TGTGCCAGCAGCGCTGCGGGACTAGCGGGAGTAGAAATCCAGTACTTC
- | TRBJ2-7 | TRBD2 | TRBV10-2 | CASSERSAGASYEQYF | TGCGCCAGCAGTGAGAGGTCGGCGGGAGCGTCCTACGAGCAGTACTTC
- | TRBJ1-3 | - | TRBV4-1 | CASSQGGWRGNTIYF | TGCGCCAGCAGCCAAGGGGGCTGGAGAGGAAACACCATATATTTT
- | TRBJ1-1 | - | TRBV7-9 | CASRSQGGSAEAFF | TGTGCCAGCAGGTCACAGGGTGGTAGCGCTGAAGCTTTCTTT
- | TRBJ1-5 | - | TRBV19 | CASSTNRVRNQPQHF | TGTGCCAGTAGCACCAACAGGGTGCGCAATCAGCCCCAGCATTTT
- | TRBJ1-5 | - | TRBV19 | CASSIDPTAGNQPQHF | TGTGCCAGTAGTATAGACCCGACAGCTGGCAATCAGCCCCAGCATTTT
- | TRBJ1-1 | - | TRBV6-4 | CASRPAPLSQGGKNTEAFF | TGTGCCAGCAGACCCGCGCCGCTATCACAGGGAGGCAAGAACACTGAAGCTTTCTTT
- | TRBJ1-1 | TRBD1 | TRBV30 | CAWAGTGTNTEAFF | TGTGCCTGGGCCGGGACAGGGACGAACACTGAAGCTTTCTTT
- | TRBJ2-1 | TRBD2 | TRBV6-5 | CASSRSGSYNEQFF | TGTGCCAGCAGTAGGAGCGGGAGTTACAATGAGCAGTTCTTC
- | TRBJ1-4 | - | TRBV28 | CASSFMFKGEDEKLFF | TGTGCCAGCAGTTTTATGTTCAAGGGGGAGGATGAAAAACTGTTTTTT
few | TRBJ2-7 | TRBD2 | TRBV6-1 | CASSGLDGFLAGSYEQYF | TGTGCCAGCAGTGGTTTGGATGGGTTCCTAGCGGGGTCCTACGAGCAGTACTTC
- | TRBJ2-5 | - | TRBV15 | CATSRRRSLSYQETQYF | TGTGCCACCAGCAGAAGAAGGAGCTTATCGTACCAAGAGACCCAGTACTTC